The entry below describes one T cell receptor (beta chain). The antigen remains unidentified. Every donor was a healthy person donating bone marrow. These data come from a study of cytomegalovirus exposure and HLA in healthy donors. Findings and limits, study-wide: Upon later analysis, HLA-associated TCR beta chains proved more clonally expanded than other, equally common chains.

The V gene's germline CDR1 is MNHEY and CDR2 SMNVEV (reference sequence). The CDR3 loop spans 17 amino acids. V lost 6 bases, J lost 0 bases, and 13 bases stayed unmatched. The PCR ran on 60 Vbeta and 13 Jbeta primers. Sequencing used immunoSEQ multiplex PCR; TCRdb keeps in-frame clones, though not all of them. The sample includes roughly 130,000 clones, approximately 80% seen only once; the top ten take roughly 2%. V gene TRBV27 combines with J gene TRBJ2-5, with 7 bases fitting TRBD2. The TCR originated in a man in his late teens or twenties in good health and CMV-seronegative. The sample consisted of PBMCs. CDR3 in amino acids: CASSRRRESQYQETQYF. The CDR3 DNA follows: TGTGCCAGCAGCCGCCGGCGGGAGAGCCAGTACCAAGAGACCCAGTACTTC.